This entry describes one T cell receptor beta chain. Its target is not known. Patients chosen for sequencing had CD8+CD57+ cells that had expanded, as shown by flow cytometry. As a group, the patients uniformly had severe acquired aplastic anemia. Blood was sampled before the patients had received any therapy. This entry is derived from a study of CD8+CD57+ T cells in acquired aplastic anemia. For the study at large: Average DNA yield from sorted CD4+ and CD8+ cells was about 2.9 ug. Study results and caveats: Between patients and controls, about 30 CD8+ CDR3 sequences were found in common.

It was genomic DNA that served as the template for profiling TCR beta VDJ and CDR3. TCRdb re-called the reads through MiXCR, storing one row per CDR3 protein. The profile shows 75,000 to 80,000 distinct CDR3 sequences, about three quarters of them singletons. The CDR3 contains 17 residues. With V trimmed by 4 bases and J by 0 bases, 8 bases remained unmatched. In germline, CDR1 is ENHRY, CDR2 SYGVKD. The receptor was derived from a human donor with aplastic anemia. The chain links TRBV10-3 to TRBJ2-2; 7 bases are a match to TRBD2. The sequenced sample was sorted CD4+, CD8+, or CD8+CD57+ T cells (not recorded which) from PBMCs. Here the CDR3 reads CAISASGGGTNTGELFF. CDR3 DNA: TGTGCCATCAGTGCCTCCGGCGGGGGAACGAACACCGGGGAGCTGTTTTTT.